The rows below give T cell receptor beta chains drawn from one sample of a study of identical twins. Using its own MiXCR run on the 5' RACE reads, TCRdb lists one record per CDR3 protein. The sample holds 240,000 or so distinct CDR3 sequences; about 12% are singletons and the top ten take 4% to 5%. The data also belong to a second study, concerning yellow fever vaccine responses in identical twins.

The material sequenced was memory (CD45RO+) T cells sorted from blood. The receptors originated from a woman under 30 in good health. Each CDR3 is given with its conserved first and last residue. D genes are given only for firm matches. Only some rows state a clone size, as once, few, many or a class for expanded clones.

CASSSGGGRGEQYF | TGCGCCAGCAGCTCGGGTGGGGGGCGCGGCGAGCAGTACTTC | . | TRBJ2-7 | TRBV5-1 | few
CASSQEYRASQPQHF | TGCGCCAGCAGCCAAGAGTACAGGGCCAGTCAGCCCCAGCATTTT | . | TRBJ1-5 | TRBV4-3 | many
CSASDPGTSDDSYEQYF | TGCAGTGCTAGTGATCCGGGGACTAGCGATGACTCCTACGAGCAGTACTTC | TRBD2 | TRBJ2-7 | TRBV20-1 | .
CASSWELSVAIYF | TGTGCCAGCAGCTGGGAACTGAGTGTGGCCATATATTTT | . | TRBJ1-3 | TRBV12-3/TRBV12-4 | many
CSATHPGGRANTGELFF | TGCAGTGCTACACACCCGGGCGGACGGGCGAACACCGGGGAGCTGTTTTTT | . | TRBJ2-2 | TRBV20-1 | .
CASSPGTSGGRNEQFF | TGTGCCAGCAGCCCTGGGACTAGCGGGGGGAGAAATGAGCAGTTCTTC | TRBD2 | TRBJ2-1 | TRBV3-1 | few
CASRTGSDGYTF | TGCGCCAGCCGGACAGGGTCCGATGGCTACACCTTC | TRBD1 | TRBJ1-2 | TRBV10-2 | few
CSASRDPREETQYF | TGCAGTGCTAGTAGGGACCCCAGAGAAGAGACCCAGTACTTC | . | TRBJ2-5 | TRBV20-1 | many
CASSLQMQENTGELFF | TGTGCCAGCAGTTTGCAGATGCAGGAGAACACCGGGGAGCTGTTTTTT | . | TRBJ2-2 | TRBV12-3/TRBV12-4 | .
CASRSDFNQPQHF | TGTGCCAGCAGATCGGATTTCAATCAGCCCCAGCATTTT | . | TRBJ1-5 | TRBV12-3/TRBV12-4 | many
CSARPAGNEKLFF | TGCAGTGCCAGACCGGCAGGGAATGAAAAACTGTTTTTT | . | TRBJ1-4 | TRBV20-1 | few
CASSQNPLGAALHF | TGTGCCAGCAGCCAAAATCCCCTGGGGGCCGCCCTCCACTTT | . | TRBJ1-6 | TRBV4-2 | .
CASRDPDSGANVLTF | TGTGCCAGCAGGGACCCAGACTCTGGGGCCAACGTCCTGACTTTC | . | TRBJ2-6 | TRBV28 | .